This TCR beta chain appears in the sequencing data of a study of blood T cell repertoires in COVID-19 (dated by TCRdb to 2019 to 2021). General notes on the study: Collaborator samples came from the United States, Italy and Spain and covered acute and convalescent phases of COVID-19. The samples were drawn from two sources: the first 160 participants of the ongoing ImmuneRACE study, and 1,000 to 1,500 subjects contributed by 6 global collaborators. HLA class I and class II types, where available, came from metadata supplied by the sample provider rather than from assay-based typing. Sample metadata almost always included a de-identified subject ID, COVID-19 status, age in years and sex. The repertoires were released in a freely available public database intended as a resource for research on the immune response to SARS-CoV-2. Subjects who had been exposed to COVID-19, were actively infected with it, or had recovered from it provided the deeply sampled blood TCRbeta repertoires that made up the dataset. The prospective study material was composed of cDNA or gDNA derived from T cells, B-cell-depleted T cells, or PBMCs. General study outcomes and caveats: Clinical and demographic metadata were provided uncurated, with the amount varying by source and participant.

TCRbeta CDR3 regions were amplified from genomic DNA by means of the immunoSEQ Assay, a bias-controlled multiplex PCR. For the original study's pipeline: Within the assay, amplification of reference gene primers was used to estimate how many nucleated cells each sample contained. To quantify the absolute abundance of each unique TCRbeta CDR3 rearrangement, sequence reads were collapsed and filtered. For each sample, productive Simpson clonality was calculated by taking the square root of Simpson's diversity index across productive rearrangements. Imported from immuneACCESS, the table was reduced by TCRdb to in-frame sequences with V and J called. These copies leave out some clones; in studies compared against another copy, an unresolved V gene accounts for under half, and the cause of the remainder is not known. V and J calls plus clone size are reproduced from that table; the DNA served to infer D and trimming. This sample holds about 110,000 clones; around three quarters were observed only once. The top ten clones comprise 3.5% to 5% of the sample.

With respect to this clone: This receptor's antigen is unknown. Within one base of it there is no much larger clone, and no base qualities were kept.

Collaborating institutions collected whole blood in K2EDTA tubes following their own protocols. Collaborator samples were shipped for TCRbeta analysis as frozen whole blood, isolated PBMCs, or DNA extracted from either sample type. Sequencing was carried out using peripheral blood. The receptor was derived from a human donor in a cohort sampled during active or convalescent COVID-19.

The CDR3 is CSVEGDRGPNYGYTF. The nucleotide sequence is TGCAGCGTTGAGGGGGACAGGGGGCCTAACTATGGCTACACCTTC. Here the chain combines TRBV29-1 and TRBJ1-2; 12 central nucleotides agree with TRBD1. The germline V and J ends show losses of 3 bases and 0 bases respectively, and no gene match explains 2 bases of the junction. The CDR3 measures 15 amino acids from cysteine to phenylalanine. Kept here is only the CDR3 DNA, which spans 45 bases and is read in frame from base 1. From the germline V gene, CDR1 is SQVTM and CDR2 is ANQGSEA.